This TCR beta chain was documented in a study of cytomegalovirus exposure and HLA in healthy donors. PCR was performed using 60 Vbeta and 13 Jbeta primers. The method was immunoSEQ multiplex PCR; TCRdb's version includes in-frame clones alone and lacks a portion of them. The sample lists 200,000 to 250,000 clones, 70% to 80% seen once, with around 4% in the top ten. This clone was picked up a small number of times. In germline, CDR1 is SEHNR, CDR2 FQNEAQ (reference sequence). The CDR3 spans 17 residues. Between the trimmed V and J ends, which lost 4 bases and 0 bases, there was a span of 16 bases. J is TRBJ1-5 and V is TRBV7-9; perhaps TRBD1 as D (6 bases). The TCR sequence derives from a male donor in good health and CMV-seronegative. Sequencing used PBMCs. The CDR3 here is CASSSGHLGYSNQPQHF. The CDR3 nucleotides are TGTGCCAGCAGCTCGGGACACCTAGGCTATAGCAATCAGCCCCAGCATTTT.